Listed here are 23 T cell receptor beta chains from one sample, sequenced in a study of blood T cell repertoires in COVID-19. Generated by immunoSEQ multiplex PCR, the TCRdb table keeps only in-frame clones and is missing some. The sample has 100,000 or so clones, around 84% seen once. Sequenced sample: peripheral blood. All receptors come from a man aged 65 to 85 with active or convalescent COVID-19.

Only a few counts were recorded for this clone. The chain uses TRBV30 and TRBJ2-1; 8 positions match TRBD1. The V gene's germline CDR1 is GTSNPN and CDR2 SVGIG (reference sequence). V lost 4 bases and J lost 0; bases outside the gene matches: 8. This CDR3 comprises 16 residues. Written as DNA, the CDR3 is TGTGCCTGGAAGGTCGACAGGGGCATCTCCTACAATGAGCAGTTCTTC. It encodes CAWKVDRGISYNEQFF.

The rearrangement uses TRBV11-2 and TRBJ2-5, with D perhaps matching TRBD2 (5 bases). Germline lookup yields CDR1 SGHAT and CDR2 FQNNGV. There are 13 residues in the CDR3. V gave up 4 bases and J gave up 5 bases, with 11 bases separating them. The CDR3, as DNA: TGTGCCAGCAGCTCCGGGGTTTCCGAGACCCAGTACTTC. The encoded protein is CASSSGVSETQYF. Variable domain in full (rest from reference TRBV11-2 and TRBJ2-5): EAGVAQSPRYKIIEKRQSVAFWCNPISGHATLYWYQQILGQGPKLLIQFQNNGVVDDSQLPKDRFSAERLKGVDSTLKIQPAKLEDSAVYLCASSSGVSETQYFGPGTRLLVL.

The chain recombines TRBV27 with TRBJ2-5, with D perhaps TRBD2 (7 bases). CDR1 and CDR2 (germline): MNHEY, SMNVEV (reference sequence). The V and J ends lost 3 bases and 2 bases respectively, with 13 bases between them. The length of the CDR3 is 15 residues. CDR3 region: CASSFRGGGQETQYF. CDR3 nucleotides: TGTGCCAGCAGTTTTCGCGGGGGCGGACAAGAGACCCAGTACTTC.

The V gene is TRBV2, the J gene TRBJ2-7, with TRBD1 identical over 7 bases. This CDR3 contains 15 residues. V gave up 0 bases and J gave up 5 bases; unmatched junction bases: 7. Germline V gives CDR1 SNHLY, CDR2 FYNNEI. CDR3 in amino acids: CASSEALGQQDEQYF. CDR3 nucleotide sequence: TGTGCCAGCAGTGAAGCCTTGGGACAGCAGGACGAGCAGTACTTC. Drawing the rest from reference TRBV2 and TRBJ2-7, the complete variable domain is EPEVTQTPSHQVTQMGQEVILRCVPISNHLYFYWYRQILGQKVEFLVSFYNNEISEKSEIFDDQFSVERPDGSNFTLKIRSTKLEDSAMYFCASSEALGQQDEQYFGPGTRLTVT.

The V gene is TRBV9, the J gene TRBJ2-7; 9 bases are a match to TRBD1. This CDR3 has 15 amino acids. Per germline, CDR1 SGDLS and CDR2 YYNGEE. V shed 3 bases, J shed 9 bases, and the junction held 13 bases outside the gene matches. The CDR3 reads CASSAEQGAGNRQYF. In nucleotides, the CDR3 is TGTGCCAGCAGCGCCGAACAGGGGGCCGGAAATCGGCAGTACTTC.

The rearrangement links TRBV7-2 to TRBJ1-3; D gene ambiguous. Germline lookup yields CDR1 SGHTA and CDR2 FQGNSA. Trimming stripped 3 bases from V and 4 bases from J, with 7 bases between. This CDR3 region has 13 residues. The DNA of the CDR3 is TGTGCCAGCAGCTTTTTAACAGGAAACACCATATATTTT. It codes for CASSFLTGNTIYF.

The chain has TRBV19 and TRBJ2-7; TRBD1 might be the D (6 bases). V was clipped by 5 bases and J by 4 bases, with 18 bases between them. The CDR3 is 15 residues long. CDR1 is LNHDA and CDR2 is SQIVND in the germline V gene (reference sequence). The chain's CDR3 is CASSPRDMDIYEQYF. CDR3 in DNA: TGTGCCAGTAGTCCCCGGGACATGGACATTTACGAGCAGTACTTC.

The chain combines TRBV7-2 with TRBJ1-1; TRBD1 is a possible D gene (5 bases). Trimming cost V 1 base and J 3 bases, with 12 bases left between them. The CDR3 consists of 15 residues. Germline CDR1 reads SGHTA; CDR2 reads FQGNSA. CDR3 bases: TGTGCCAGCAGCTTAGACCCAGCGGGGCACACTGAAGCTTTCTTT. Its protein product is CASSLDPAGHTEAFF.

The rearrangement uses TRBV5-1 and TRBJ1-2; possible D gene TRBD1, 6 bases. V lost 0 bases and J 2 bases, leaving 8 bases between the germline ends. CDR1 is SGHRS, CDR2 YFSETQ, per germline. The CDR3 sequence is 14 residues long. The CDR3 region is CASSLEQGNYGYTF. DNA for the CDR3: TGCGCCAGCAGCTTGGAACAGGGAAACTATGGCTACACCTTC. Full variable domain (missing parts from reference TRBV5-1 and TRBJ1-2): KAGVTQTPRYLIKTRGQQVTLSCSPISGHRSVSWYQQTPGQGLQFLFEYFSETQRNKGNFPGRFSGRQFSNSRSEMNVSTLELGDSALYLCASSLEQGNYGYTFGSGTRLTVV.

The chain joins TRBV7-8 to TRBJ1-6, with a possible D match to TRBD1 (5 bases). Germline V gene sequence: CDR1 SGHVS, CDR2 FQNEAQ. Trimming pared 0 bases from V and 0 bases from J, leaving 12 bases between. The CDR3 spans 18 residues. The CDR3 nucleotides are TGTGCCAGCAGCTTAGCGCCGCAGGGTGGCTCCTATAATTCACCCCTCCACTTT. Translation gives CASSLAPQGGSYNSPLHF.

The chain has TRBV28 and TRBJ2-2; TRBD2 aligns across 8 bases. J lost 7 bases, V lost 6 bases, and 13 bases had no gene match. Germline CDR1 is MDHEN and CDR2 is SYDVKM. This CDR3 has 16 residues. CDR3 sequence reads: CASSPGGLAGFGELFF. The DNA for the CDR3 is TGTGCCAGCAGCCCGGGAGGTCTAGCGGGCTTCGGGGAGCTGTTTTTT.

V is TRBV11-3 and J is TRBJ2-2; 7 bases agree with TRBD1. The CDR3 spans 14 residues. The germline gives CDR1 SGHNT, CDR2 YENEEA. V was pared by 6 bases and J by 4 bases, with 5 bases of the junction left unmatched. The CDR3 spells CASRGTGVTGELFF. In nucleotides, the CDR3 is TGTGCCAGCAGGGGCACAGGGGTCACCGGGGAGCTGTTTTTT.

The V and J genes are TRBV28 and TRBJ2-1; unclear D gene. Trimming cost V 8 bases and J 8 bases, with 7 bases left between them. This CDR3 region has 10 residues. Germline V gives CDR1 MDHEN, CDR2 SYDVKM. Written as DNA, the CDR3 is TGTGCCAGCGCCGGGTATGAGCAGTTCTTC. Translating gives CASAGYEQFF.

The J gene is TRBJ1-4, the V gene TRBV6-5; 7 bases match TRBD1. CDR1 and CDR2 (germline): MNHEY, SVGAGI. The CDR3 is 14 residues long. The ends lost 6 bases at V and 1 base at J; junction bases unmatched: 2. The CDR3 here is CASSNRGTNEKLFF. CDR3 DNA: TGTGCCAGCAGCAACAGGGGAACTAATGAAAAACTGTTTTTT.

This clone showed up just a few times. V and J are TRBV5-1 and TRBJ2-7, with 7 bases fitting TRBD2. CDR1 and CDR2 from the germline V gene are SGHRS and YFSETQ. After removal of 4 bases from V and 5 bases from J, the junction contained 9 bases not matched to a gene. This CDR3 spans 14 amino acids. The CDR3 nucleotides are TGCGCCAGCAGCCCCACCGCCGGGACTAACGAGCAGTACTTC. It yields the protein CASSPTAGTNEQYF.

This chain links TRBV6-5 with TRBJ2-7; D might be TRBD1 (6 bases). V lost 6 bases and J 2 bases, leaving 11 bases between the germline ends. Per the germline V gene, CDR1 is MNHEY and CDR2 is SVGAGI. This CDR3 has 13 residues. The CDR3 spells CASRSTGAYEQYF. DNA for the CDR3: TGTGCCAGCAGATCGACAGGAGCCTACGAGCAGTACTTC.

This clone was seen only once. The chain uses TRBV5-1 and TRBJ2-7, with 7 bases that match TRBD1. V was pared by 0 bases and J by 2 bases, with 2 bases of the junction left unmatched. Germline V gene lookup returns CDR1 SGHRS and CDR2 YFSETQ. The CDR3 contains 14 residues. CDR3 residues: CASSLVDRAYEQYF. The DNA of the CDR3 is TGCGCCAGCAGCTTGGTTGACAGGGCCTACGAGCAGTACTTC. The variable domain in full, with the rest retrieved from reference TRBV5-1 and TRBJ2-7, is KAGVTQTPRYLIKTRGQQVTLSCSPISGHRSVSWYQQTPGQGLQFLFEYFSETQRNKGNFPGRFSGRQFSNSRSEMNVSTLELGDSALYLCASSLVDRAYEQYFGPGTRLTVT.

This chain connects TRBV6-1 to TRBJ1-2; D ambiguous. The CDR3 length is 14 residues. Trimming stripped 5 bases from V and 4 bases from J, with 14 bases between. Germline CDR1 and CDR2: MNHNS and SASEGT. CDR3 nucleotides: TGTGCCAGCAGTATTCCAGGTACTCCCTATGGCTACACCTTC. This translates into CASSIPGTPYGYTF.

The rearrangement uses TRBV5-1 and TRBJ2-3; 7 bases are a match to TRBD1. The junction had 4 bases not matched to a gene; V was cut back by 2 bases and J by 1 base. Germline V CDR1 and CDR2: SGHRS, YFSETQ. The CDR3 is 15 residues long. The DNA for the CDR3 is TGCGCCAGCAGCTTCAGACAGGGACGCACAGATACGCAGTATTTT. It yields the protein CASSFRQGRTDTQYF. The full variable domain, its missing parts supplied by reference TRBV5-1 and TRBJ2-3, is KAGVTQTPRYLIKTRGQQVTLSCSPISGHRSVSWYQQTPGQGLQFLFEYFSETQRNKGNFPGRFSGRQFSNSRSEMNVSTLELGDSALYLCASSFRQGRTDTQYFGPGTRLTVL.

The DNA for the CDR3 is TGCGCCAGCAGCCAAGGGGGATCAAGCGGAGAGACCCAGTACTTC. Amino acid sequence: CASSQGGSSGETQYF. V is TRBV5-1 and J is TRBJ2-5; weak D call: TRBD1 (6 bases). The CDR3 spans 15 residues. Germline V gene lookup returns CDR1 SGHRS and CDR2 YFSETQ. The V end was cut by 4 bases, the J end by 4 bases, with 17 bases between.

The chain uses TRBV27 and TRBJ1-5, with 7 bases identical to TRBD1. This CDR3 region has 15 residues. CDR1 and CDR2 from the germline V gene are MNHEY and SMNVEV (reference sequence). The junction had 4 bases not matched to a gene; V was cut back by 3 bases and J by 2 bases. CDR3 loop: CASSFTGVGNQPQHF. CDR3 nucleotides: TGTGCCAGCAGTTTCACAGGGGTTGGCAATCAGCCCCAGCATTTT.

The V gene is TRBV15, the J gene TRBJ2-7; maybe TRBD2 (5 bases). This CDR3 spans 13 amino acids. Trimming pared 4 bases from V and 2 bases from J, leaving 9 bases between. From germline, CDR1 is LNHNV and CDR2 YYDKDF (reference sequence). This CDR3 reads CATSTGKAYEQYF. CDR3 coding DNA: TGTGCCACCAGCACGGGGAAGGCCTACGAGCAGTACTTC.

This clone was seen only a few times. The chain uses TRBV24-1 and TRBJ1-5; 8 positions match TRBD1. After removal of 2 bases from V and 6 bases from J, the junction contained 2 bases not matched to a gene. Germline V gives CDR1 KGHDR, CDR2 SFDVKD. The CDR3 extends over 14 amino acids. The chain's CDR3 is CATSDWTGSQPQHF. The CDR3 nucleotides read TGTGCCACCAGTGATTGGACAGGGTCTCAGCCCCAGCATTTT.